Described below is a single T cell receptor (beta chain) sequence and its context. This CDR3 contains 17 residues. Germline lookup yields CDR1 SGHDT and CDR2 YYEEEE. V lost 4 bases to trimming and J lost 2 bases, with 19 bases between them. The sample is drawn from a study of radiation and T cells in renal cell carcinoma. Time point indicated: baseline pretreatment blood. Treatment defined: 15 Gy SBRT to primary tumor, nephrectomy 4 weeks later. Assay used: immunoSEQ multiplex PCR; TCRdb lists only in-frame clones, some missing. The data contain approximately 140,000 clones, 88% of them singletons. This chain connects TRBV5-6 to TRBJ1-3; the D gene is possibly TRBD1 (5 bases). The input for sequencing was blood, taken from a patient whose treatment included radiotherapy and nephrectomy. The receptor's source is a woman in her 70s with renal cell carcinoma. CDR3 bases: TGTGCCAGCAGCCCAACGGGACCACTTCTGGCTGGAAACACCATATATTTT. This encodes CASSPTGPLLAGNTIYF.